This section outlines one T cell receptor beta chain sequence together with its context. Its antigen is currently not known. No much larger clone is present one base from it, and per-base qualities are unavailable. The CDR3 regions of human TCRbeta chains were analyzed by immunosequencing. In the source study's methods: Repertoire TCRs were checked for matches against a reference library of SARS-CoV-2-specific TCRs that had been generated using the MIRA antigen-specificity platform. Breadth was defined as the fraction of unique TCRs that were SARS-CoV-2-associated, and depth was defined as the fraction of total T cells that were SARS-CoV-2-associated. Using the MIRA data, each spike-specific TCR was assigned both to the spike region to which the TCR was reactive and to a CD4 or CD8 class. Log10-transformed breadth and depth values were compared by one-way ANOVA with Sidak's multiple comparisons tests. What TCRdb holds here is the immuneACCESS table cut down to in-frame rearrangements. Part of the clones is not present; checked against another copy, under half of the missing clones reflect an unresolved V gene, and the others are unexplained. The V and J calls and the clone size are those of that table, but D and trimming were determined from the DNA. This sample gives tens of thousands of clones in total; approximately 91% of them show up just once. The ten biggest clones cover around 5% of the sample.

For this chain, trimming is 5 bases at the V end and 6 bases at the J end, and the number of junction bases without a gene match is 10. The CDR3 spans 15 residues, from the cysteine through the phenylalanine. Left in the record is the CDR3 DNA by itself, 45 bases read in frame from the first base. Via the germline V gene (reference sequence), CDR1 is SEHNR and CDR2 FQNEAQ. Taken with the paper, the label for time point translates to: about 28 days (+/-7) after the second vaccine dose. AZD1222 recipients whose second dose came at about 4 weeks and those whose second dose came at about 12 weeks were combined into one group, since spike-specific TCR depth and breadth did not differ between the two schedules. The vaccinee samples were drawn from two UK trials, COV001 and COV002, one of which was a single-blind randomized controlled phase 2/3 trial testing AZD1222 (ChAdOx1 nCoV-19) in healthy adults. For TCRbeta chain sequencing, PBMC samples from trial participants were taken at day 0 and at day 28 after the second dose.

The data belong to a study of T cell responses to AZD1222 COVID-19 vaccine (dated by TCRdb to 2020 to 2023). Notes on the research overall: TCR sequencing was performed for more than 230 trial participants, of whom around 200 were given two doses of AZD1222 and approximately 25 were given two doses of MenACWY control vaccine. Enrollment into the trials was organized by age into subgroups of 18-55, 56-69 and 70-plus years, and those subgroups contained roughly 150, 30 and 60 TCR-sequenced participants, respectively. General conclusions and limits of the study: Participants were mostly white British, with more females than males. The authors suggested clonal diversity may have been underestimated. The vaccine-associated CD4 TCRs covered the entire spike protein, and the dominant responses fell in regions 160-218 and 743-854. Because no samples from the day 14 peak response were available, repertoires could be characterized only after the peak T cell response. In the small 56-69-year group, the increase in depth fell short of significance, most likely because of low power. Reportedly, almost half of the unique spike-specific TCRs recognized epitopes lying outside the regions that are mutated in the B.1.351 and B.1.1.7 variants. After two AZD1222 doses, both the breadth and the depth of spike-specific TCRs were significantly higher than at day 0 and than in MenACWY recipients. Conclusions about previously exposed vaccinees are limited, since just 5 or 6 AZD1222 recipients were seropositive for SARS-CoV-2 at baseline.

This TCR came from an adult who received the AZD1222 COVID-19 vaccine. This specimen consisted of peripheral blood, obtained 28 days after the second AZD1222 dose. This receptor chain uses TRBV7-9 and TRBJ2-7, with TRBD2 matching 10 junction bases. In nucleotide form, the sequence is TGTGCCAGCAGCCCGCTTGGGACTAGCGTAAGCGAGCAGTACTTC. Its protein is CASSPLGTSVSEQYF.